This T cell receptor beta chain is drawn from a study of T cells in Graves' hyperthyroidism and ophthalmopathy. Study details: Peripheral blood samples were taken at initial diagnosis, prior to any treatment. General study points: Expanded thyroid clonotypes (above 0.001) were mostly also found in blood.

The V segment lost 5 bases and the J segment 4 bases; nucleotides outside the gene matches: 11. The CDR3 is 16 amino acids. Germline CDR1 SGHTA, CDR2 FQGNSA. RNA transcripts yielded amplified TCR beta CDR3 regions. The HTBI primer set was used in a first-round RT-PCR of the TCR CDR3. TCRdb analysed the multiplex PCR reads with MiXCR anew, one entry per CDR3 protein. Of over 350,000 distinct CDR3 sequences in the sample, about 18% were seen once. Diagnoses rested on clinical symptoms, serum thyroxine and TRAb, thyroid ultrasound and orbital computed tomography. This clonotype was recorded many times. Antigen unknown.

The sequenced material came from blood. The gene calls are TRBV7-2 and TRBJ2-3; 8 bases agree with TRBD2. The sequence came from a man younger than 35 with Graves' ophthalmopathy. CDR3 bases: TGTGCCAGCAGCCAGGGTTCTTGGCGGGGGGCAGATACGCAGTATTTT. Amino acid sequence: CASSQGSWRGADTQYF.